The clone carrying this TCR beta chain was seen once. No antigen is known for it. This may be a read error: a much more frequent sequence differs by one nucleotide. PCR was performed a second time for about 6 to 11 cycles using a sample-barcoded 5' primer and a J-beta primer mix. The template-switch adaptor, which had 12 random nucleotides, put a tag on each cDNA molecule. MiXCR was run by TCRdb on the 5' RACE reads, yielding one entry per CDR3 protein. The table shows roughly 680,000 distinct CDR3 sequences, with about 50% occurring only once. The data belong to a study of blood T cells in healthy people across ages. Germline assignment: CDR1 SGDLS and CDR2 YYNGEE. Trimming at V came to 0 bases and at J to 11 bases, leaving 10 bases not matched to a gene. The CDR3 runs 15 residues. Study-wide results and limits: The long-lived group displayed more naive CD4+ cells, plus higher diversity, than the aged donors did. Not knowing donor CMV status may have confounded expanded clonotype changes.

This receptor was taken from a woman aged 80 or over in good health. This chain joins TRBV9 and TRBJ2-5, with 10 bases aligning to TRBD2. The sample was blood. For the CDR3, the DNA is TGTGCCAGCAGCGTAGCTAGCGGGAGTGGCAATGCGCAGTACTTC. This gives the protein CASSVASGSGNAQYF.